This T cell receptor beta chain comes out of a study of CD8 T cells in Susac syndrome. Turning to the study itself: Patients with Susac syndrome were, at the time of blood collection, therapy-naive, maintained on corticosteroids, or maintained on intravenous immunoglobulin alone.

cDNA came from around 0.5 to 1 ug RNA primed by random hexamers. Amplification of TCR beta CDR3 was carried out by immunoSEQ multiplex PCR, which covered 54 Vbeta and 13 Jbeta segments. TCRdb ran MiXCR on the immunoSEQ multiplex PCR reads and lists one entry per CDR3 protein. The data hold 150,000 or so distinct CDR3 sequences, with roughly 94% observed a single time. Germline V gene sequence: CDR1 SGHTA, CDR2 FQGNSA. Deletions cut 6 bases from V and 0 bases from J, with 7 bases between. CDR3 size: 13 residues. This clonotype was sampled from a human donor with Susac syndrome. The sequenced sample was CD4+ T cells from PBMCs. The V call is TRBV7-2, the J call TRBJ2-3, with no clear D. The CDR3 spells CASRRISTDTQYF. The CDR3 coding sequence is TGTGCCAGCAGACGTATCAGCACAGATACGCAGTATTTT.